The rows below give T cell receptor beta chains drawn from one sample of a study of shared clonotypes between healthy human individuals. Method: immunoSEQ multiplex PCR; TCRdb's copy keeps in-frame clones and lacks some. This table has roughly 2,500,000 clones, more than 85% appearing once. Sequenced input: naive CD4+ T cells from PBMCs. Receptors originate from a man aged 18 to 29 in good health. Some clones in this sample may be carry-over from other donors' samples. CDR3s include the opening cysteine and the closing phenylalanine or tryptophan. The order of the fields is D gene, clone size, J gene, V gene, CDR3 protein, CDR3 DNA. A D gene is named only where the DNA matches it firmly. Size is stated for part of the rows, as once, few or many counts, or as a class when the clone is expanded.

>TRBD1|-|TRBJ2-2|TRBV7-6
CASSSEPGGRTGELFF
TGTGCCAGCAGCTCCGAACCAGGGGGCCGCACCGGGGAGCTGTTTTTT
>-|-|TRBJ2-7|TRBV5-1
CASSLIGIPYEQYF
TGCGCCAGCAGCTTGATAGGGATTCCCTACGAGCAGTACTTC
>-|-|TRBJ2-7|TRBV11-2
CASSPGGSVSYEQYF
TGTGCCAGCAGCCCCGGAGGGAGCGTCTCCTACGAGCAGTACTTC
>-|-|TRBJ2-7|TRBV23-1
CASSHPTGIGEQYF
TGCGCCAGCAGTCACCCTACAGGGATCGGCGAGCAGTACTTC
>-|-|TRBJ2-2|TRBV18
CASSNRQADTGELFF
TGTGCCAGCTCAAATCGACAGGCGGACACCGGGGAGCTGTTTTTT
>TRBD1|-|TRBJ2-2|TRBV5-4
CASSSTGATGELFF
TGTGCCAGCAGCTCGACAGGGGCCACCGGGGAGCTGTTTTTT
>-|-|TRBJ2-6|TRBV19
CASIPLGGGANVLTF
TGTGCCAGTATCCCCTTGGGGGGAGGGGCCAACGTCCTGACTTTC
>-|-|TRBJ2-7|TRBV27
CASSFSPQGSHEQYF
TGTGCCAGCAGTTTCTCACCTCAGGGGTCTCACGAGCAGTACTTC
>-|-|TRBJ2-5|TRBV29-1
CSVDVLSTLPSETQYF
TGCAGCGTTGACGTCTTGAGCACTCTCCCGTCTGAGACCCAGTACTTC
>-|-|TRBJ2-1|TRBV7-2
CASSRVGTAETASDEQFF
TGTGCCAGCAGTAGGGTTGGAACGGCCGAAACGGCGAGCGATGAGCAGTTCTTC
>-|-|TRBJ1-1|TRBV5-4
CASSLGSQAEAFF
TGTGCCAGCAGCTTGGGGTCCCAGGCTGAAGCTTTCTTT
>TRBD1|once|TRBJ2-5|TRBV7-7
CASSSGQGARETQYF
TGTGCCAGCAGCTCGGGACAGGGGGCCCGGGAGACCCAGTACTTC
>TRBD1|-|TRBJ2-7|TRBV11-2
CASSDRDRDNYEQYF
TGTGCCAGCAGCGACCGGGACAGGGACAACTACGAGCAGTACTTC
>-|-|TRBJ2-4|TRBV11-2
CASRTLQGAKNIQYF
TGTGCCAGCAGGACTCTACAGGGAGCCAAAAACATTCAGTACTTC
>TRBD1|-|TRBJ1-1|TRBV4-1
CASSQYGGGYMNTEAFF
TGCGCCAGCAGCCAATATGGAGGGGGCTACATGAACACTGAAGCTTTCTTT
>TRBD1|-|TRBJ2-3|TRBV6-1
CASSGAFRDRGTDTQYF
TGTGCCAGCAGTGGGGCGTTCCGGGACAGGGGAACAGATACGCAGTATTTT
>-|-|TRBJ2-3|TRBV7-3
CASSPMHRTDTQYF
TGTGCCAGCAGCCCCATGCACCGCACAGATACGCAGTATTTT
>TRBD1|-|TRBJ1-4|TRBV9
CASSDDRGTSEKLFF
TGTGCCAGCAGCGACGACAGGGGGACGAGTGAAAAACTGTTTTTT
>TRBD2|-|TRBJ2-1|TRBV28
CASSSLAGGYNEQFF
TGTGCCAGCAGTTCTCTAGCGGGAGGTTACAATGAGCAGTTCTTC
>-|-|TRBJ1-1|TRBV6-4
CASSNEQGTEAFF
TGTGCCAGCAGTAACGAACAGGGCACTGAAGCTTTCTTT
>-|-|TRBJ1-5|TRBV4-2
CASSQDRRGNQPQHF
TGTGCCAGCAGCCAGGACCGACGGGGAAATCAGCCCCAGCATTTT
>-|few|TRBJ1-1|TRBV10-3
CAISGEKDTEAFF
TGTGCCATCTCCGGCGAGAAGGACACTGAAGCTTTCTTT
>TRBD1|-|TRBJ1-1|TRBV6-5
CASEKGAGEAFF
TGTGCCAGCGAAAAGGGGGCTGGGGAAGCTTTCTTT
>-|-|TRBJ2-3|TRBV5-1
CASSLVLGTPSTDTQYF
TGCGCCAGCAGCTTGGTATTGGGGACCCCTAGCACAGATACGCAGTATTTT
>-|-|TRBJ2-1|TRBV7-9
CASSSLDWNEQFF
TGTGCCAGCAGCTCGCTGGACTGGAATGAGCAGTTCTTC
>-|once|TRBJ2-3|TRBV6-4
CASSDQTGDTQYF
TGTGCCAGCAGTGACCAGACGGGAGATACGCAGTATTTT
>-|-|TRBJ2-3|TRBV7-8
CASSFRPGLRGYADTQYF
TGTGCCAGCAGCTTTCGTCCGGGCCTAAGAGGTTATGCAGATACGCAGTATTTT
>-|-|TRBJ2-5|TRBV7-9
CASSQIMAQYF
TGTGCCAGCAGCCAAATAATGGCCCAGTACTTC
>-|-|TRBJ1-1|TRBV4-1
CASSRIGENTEAFF
TGCGCCAGCAGCCGCATCGGGGAGAACACTGAAGCTTTCTTT
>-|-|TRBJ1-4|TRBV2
CASSEWRLINEKLFF
TGTGCCAGCAGTGAGTGGAGGCTAATTAATGAAAAACTGTTTTTT
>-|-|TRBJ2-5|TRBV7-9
CASSLSLLVETQYF
TGTGCCAGCAGCCTAAGTCTGCTAGTCGAGACCCAGTACTTC
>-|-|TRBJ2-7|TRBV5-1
CASSRIAVDQSEQYF
TGCGCCAGCAGCCGTATAGCGGTGGATCAGAGCGAGCAGTACTTC
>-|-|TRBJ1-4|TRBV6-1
CASSANEKLFF
TGTGCCAGCAGTGCGAATGAAAAACTGTTTTTT
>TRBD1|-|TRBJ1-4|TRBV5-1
CASRGKTTNEKLFF
TGCGCCTCCAGGGGGAAGACAACTAATGAAAAACTGTTTTTT
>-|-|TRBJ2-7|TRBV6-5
CASSDNRGPAGSRF
TGTGCCAGCAGTGATAACAGGGGCCCGGCGGGAAGTCGCTTC
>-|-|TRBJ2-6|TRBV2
CASSEERDSGANVLTF
TGTGCCAGCAGTGAAGAGAGAGACTCTGGGGCCAACGTCCTGACTTTC